These T cell receptor beta chains were read from a single sample in a study of T cell responses to AZD1222 COVID-19 vaccine. This table comes from immunoSEQ multiplex PCR, and its TCRdb copy is limited to in-frame clones, with some not included. Of around 130,000 clones in the sample, 70% to 90% were seen once. The sample consisted of peripheral blood, taken on day 0 of AZD1222 vaccination. The source of these receptors is an adult in good health. Each CDR3 is given with its conserved first and last residue. The D gene is left open where the match is weak. Clone size appears in some rows only: once, few, many, or a class for an expanded clone.

j_gene	abundance	v_gene	d_gene	CDR3aa	CDR3nt
TRBJ1-3	.	TRBV4-2	.	CASSQGAAGNTIYF	TGTGCCAGCAGCCAAGGGGCAGCTGGAAACACCATATATTTT
TRBJ1-2	once	TRBV12-3/TRBV12-4	.	CASGPGQYGYTF	TGTGCCAGCGGGCCAGGACAGTATGGCTACACCTTC
TRBJ1-2	.	TRBV27	TRBD1	CASSFYKRTGDYGYTF	TGTGCCAGCAGTTTTTATAAGCGGACAGGGGACTATGGCTACACCTTC
TRBJ1-2	.	TRBV11-2	.	CASSSPRGTYYGYTF	TGTGCCAGCAGCTCCCCCCGGGGCACCTACTATGGCTACACCTTC
TRBJ1-6	.	TRBV27	TRBD1	CASSLAGGHNSPLHF	TGTGCCAGCAGTTTAGCAGGGGGACATAATTCACCCCTCCACTTT
TRBJ2-7	.	TRBV5-4	TRBD2	CASSLYGGYEQYF	TGTGCCAGCAGCTTGTACGGGGGGTACGAGCAGTACTTC
TRBJ2-3	.	TRBV19	.	CASSIDLWGRTDTQYF	TGTGCCAGTAGTATAGATCTCTGGGGTCGCACAGATACGCAGTATTTT
TRBJ1-1	.	TRBV5-4	.	CASSLTLRNTEAFF	TGTGCCAGCAGCTTGACTCTGAGGAACACTGAAGCTTTCTTT
TRBJ1-2	.	TRBV29-1	.	CSSFGRGLNGYTF	TGCAGCTCGTTTGGGAGGGGGTTGAATGGCTACACCTTC
TRBJ1-2	once	TRBV7-2	TRBD1	CASSFGGTGVKGYTF	TGTGCCAGCAGCTTCGGAGGGACAGGGGTAAAAGGCTACACCTTC
TRBJ2-7	.	TRBV5-1	TRBD2	CASSPSGRVEQYF	TGCGCCAGCAGCCCCAGCGGGAGGGTCGAGCAGTACTTC
TRBJ1-5	.	TRBV7-9	TRBD1	CASSPTGALADQPQHF	TGTGCCAGCAGCCCGACAGGGGCCCTGGCTGATCAGCCCCAGCATTTT
TRBJ1-1	.	TRBV6-5	.	CASSYSITVNTEAFF	TGTGCCAGCAGTTACTCGATCACTGTGAACACTGAAGCTTTCTTT
TRBJ1-4	.	TRBV18	TRBD1	CASSGTGGGTNEKLFF	TGTGCCAGCTCAGGAACAGGGGGCGGAACTAATGAAAAACTGTTTTTT
TRBJ1-1	.	TRBV7-9	TRBD1	CASSDQDREAFF	TGTGCCAGCAGCGATCAGGACAGGGAAGCTTTCTTT
TRBJ2-7	.	TRBV7-9	.	CASSRAQNWGYEQYF	TGTGCCAGCAGCCGAGCCCAAAACTGGGGCTACGAGCAGTACTTC
TRBJ2-1	.	TRBV4-1	TRBD2	CASERLAGVGNEQFF	TGCGCCAGCGAAAGACTAGCGGGAGTTGGGAATGAGCAGTTCTTC
TRBJ1-2	.	TRBV28	.	CASSFSTYGYTF	TGTGCCAGCAGTTTTTCGACGTATGGCTACACCTTC
TRBJ2-7	.	TRBV7-2	.	CASSQTILAAWSYEQYF	TGTGCCAGCAGCCAAACGATACTAGCCGCTTGGTCCTACGAGCAGTACTTC
TRBJ1-5	once	TRBV6-1	.	CASSERSSPGVINQPQHF	TGTGCCAGCAGTGAACGGAGTTCTCCGGGGGTTATCAATCAGCCCCAGCATTTT
TRBJ1-1	.	TRBV7-6	.	CASSLGGWGNTEAFF	TGTGCCAGCAGCTTAGGTGGGTGGGGGAACACTGAAGCTTTCTTT
TRBJ2-7	.	TRBV5-8	.	CASSSDGPYEQYF	TGTGCCAGCAGTTCGGACGGCCCCTACGAGCAGTACTTC
TRBJ1-5	.	TRBV3-1/TRBV3-2	.	CASSQDSGYGQPQHF	TGTGCCAGCAGCCAAGATTCAGGGTACGGTCAGCCCCAGCATTTT
TRBJ1-4	.	TRBV15	TRBD1	CATSRGTVTNEKLFF	TGTGCCACCAGCAGGGGGACAGTTACTAATGAAAAACTGTTTTTT
TRBJ2-3	.	TRBV13	TRBD1	CASSSGQVGDTQYF	TGTGCCAGCAGCTCGGGACAGGTAGGAGATACGCAGTATTTT
TRBJ1-2	.	TRBV7-9	.	CASSSSGSNYGYTF	TGTGCCAGCAGCTCCTCCGGGTCGAACTATGGCTACACCTTC
TRBJ1-4	.	TRBV5-1	.	CASSLASRYGGSTNEKLFF	TGCGCCAGCAGCTTGGCCAGTCGATACGGGGGTTCGACTAATGAAAAACTGTTTTTT
TRBJ1-3	.	TRBV18	.	CASSPLMGGQNENTIYF	TGTGCCAGCTCACCCCTTATGGGGGGGCAAAACGAAAACACCATATATTTT
TRBJ1-2	once	TRBV6-5	.	CASSYSSKGSGYGYTF	TGTGCCAGCAGTTACTCGTCAAAGGGAAGTGGCTATGGCTACACCTTC
TRBJ2-5	.	TRBV9	TRBD2	CASSPRGTSGEGPKETQYF	TGTGCCAGCAGCCCACGAGGGACTAGCGGGGAGGGCCCCAAAGAGACCCAGTACTTC
TRBJ1-4	.	TRBV7-2	.	CASSPGQRGEKLFF	TGTGCCAGCAGCCCCGGTCAGCGGGGAGAAAAACTGTTTTTT
TRBJ2-4	few	TRBV4-3	TRBD1	CASSQARQGGDIQYF	TGCGCCAGCAGCCAAGCCCGACAGGGGGGCGACATTCAGTACTTC
TRBJ2-7	.	TRBV7-9	TRBD2	CASSPPWREGLYEQYF	TGTGCCAGCAGCCCGCCGTGGCGGGAGGGCCTCTACGAGCAGTACTTC
TRBJ1-2	.	TRBV5-3	.	CATRGRNYGYTF	TGTGCCACACGGGGACGGAACTATGGCTACACCTTC
TRBJ2-7	.	TRBV12-1	.	CASSFGQGSYEQYF	.
TRBJ2-7	few	TRBV28	TRBD1	CASSSGTGVYEQYF	TGTGCCAGCAGTTCCGGGACAGGGGTATACGAGCAGTACTTC
TRBJ2-7	.	TRBV5-1	.	CASSPGTGPEQYF	TGCGCCAGCAGCCCAGGGACCGGCCCCGAGCAGTACTTC
TRBJ2-7	.	TRBV6-5	.	CASGPSAYEQYF	TGTGCCAGCGGTCCGTCGGCCTACGAGCAGTACTTC
TRBJ1-2	.	TRBV30	.	CAWSQEEGHGYTF	TGTGCCTGGAGTCAGGAGGAGGGGCATGGCTACACCTTC
TRBJ2-5	.	TRBV10-1	.	CASSDPGPFQETQYF	TGCGCCAGCAGTGATCCCGGACCTTTTCAAGAGACCCAGTACTTC
TRBJ1-2	.	TRBV25-1	.	CASSEGTNYGYTF	TGTGCCAGCAGTGAAGGGACAAACTATGGCTACACCTTC